The 10 T cell receptor beta chains below all came from one sample that was sequenced in a study of blood T cell repertoires in COVID-19. The data were produced by immunoSEQ multiplex PCR, yet TCRdb's version contains in-frame clones alone and is incomplete. Here the sample spans over 200,000 clones, 70% to 90% being singletons. Material for sequencing was PBMCs or T cells enriched from blood (not recorded which). All receptors derive from a man aged 25-45 years who had recovered from COVID-19.

The rearrangement joins TRBV5-1 to TRBJ2-3; TRBD1 is a possible D gene (5 bases). Germline values: CDR1 SGHRS, CDR2 YFSETQ. This CDR3 has 16 residues. V dropped 3 bases and J dropped 2 bases, with 16 bases sitting between them. The CDR3 loop reads CASSWGPPINTDTQYF. The CDR3 DNA reads TGCGCCAGCAGCTGGGGCCCGCCGATCAACACAGATACGCAGTATTTT.

V is TRBV5-4 and J is TRBJ2-6, with TRBD2 identical over 7 bases. Germline loops: CDR1 SGHNT, CDR2 YYREEE (reference sequence). The J segment lost 0 bases and the V segment lost 2 bases, leaving 8 bases of the junction unmatched. CDR3 length: 18 residues. The CDR3 loop is CASSFSVSGYSGANVLTF. The CDR3 coding sequence is TGTGCCAGCAGCTTCTCGGTTAGCGGGTACTCTGGGGCCAACGTCCTGACTTTC.

V gene TRBV7-9 combines with J gene TRBJ1-2; 9 bases align to TRBD1. The V segment lost 2 bases and the J segment 7 bases; nucleotides outside the gene matches: 5. The CDR3 has 14 residues. The germline V gene encodes CDR1 SEHNR and CDR2 FQNEAQ (reference sequence). CDR3 protein: CASSLRTGVGGYTF. CDR3 in DNA: TGTGCCAGCAGCTTACGGACAGGGGTTGGTGGCTACACCTTC.

This clone was picked up one time. The chain has TRBV18 and TRBJ2-7; 7 nucleotides agree with TRBD2. Germline V lookup: CDR1 KGHSH, CDR2 LQKENI. The CDR3 runs to 14 residues. Unmatched junction bases numbered 11, after V lost 3 bases and J lost 9 bases. CDR3 DNA sequence: TGTGCCAGCTCACCGGGCCTAGCGGACCTTGGGCAGTACTTC. Translating gives CASSPGLADLGQYF.

The chain uses TRBV7-9 and TRBJ1-2, with 7 nucleotides matching TRBD1. Germline V CDR1 and CDR2: SEHNR, FQNEAQ (reference sequence). Germline trimming cut 0 bases from V and 3 bases from J; bases unmatched to any gene: 10. The CDR3 totals 17 residues. The CDR3 nucleotides read TGTGCCAGCAGCTTAGCTCAGGGACAGCCTGGCGACTATGGCTACACCTTC. It specifies CASSLAQGQPGDYGYTF.

The chain carries TRBV9 and TRBJ2-3; 8 bases line up with TRBD2. CDR3 size: 22 residues. Germline CDR1 reads SGDLS; CDR2 reads YYNGEE. V dropped 4 bases and J dropped 3; count of bases not matched to a gene: 28. The CDR3 DNA reads TGTGCCAGCAGCAGAAACCAATATAGCGGGGTCTTGCGGGGGGAAAGGACAGATACGCAGTATTTT. Protein: CASSRNQYSGVLRGERTDTQYF.

The chain is built from TRBV7-9 and TRBJ2-3; 11 bases match TRBD2. Germline-derived CDR1 and CDR2 are SEHNR and FQNEAQ (reference sequence). The junction had 8 bases not matched to a gene; V was cut back by 1 base and J by 2 bases. The CDR3 consists of 18 residues. CDR3 nucleotides: TGTGCCAGCAGCTTAGGGGTGTCTAGCGGGGGGCCCACAGATACGCAGTATTTT. It translates to CASSLGVSSGGPTDTQYF.

The V gene is TRBV18, the J gene TRBJ1-2; 8 bases agree with TRBD1. Trimming took 6 bases from V and 4 from J; bases not matched to a gene: 7. Germline values: CDR1 KGHSH, CDR2 LQKENI. CDR3 length equals 14 residues. For the CDR3, the DNA is TGTGCCAGCTCTCCCGGGACAGGATTCTATGGCTACACCTTC. Protein: CASSPGTGFYGYTF.

The chain is built from TRBV6-5 and TRBJ1-2; tentative D call: TRBD1 (6 bases). The CDR3 has 15 amino acids. Germline-derived CDR1 and CDR2 are MNHEY and SVGAGI. Trimming pared 6 bases from V and 0 bases from J, leaving 14 bases between. The CDR3 loop is CASSSQGSANYGYTF. The CDR3, as DNA: TGTGCCAGCAGCTCTCAGGGGTCTGCTAACTATGGCTACACCTTC.

This clone has only one observation. V is TRBV28 and J is TRBJ1-6; D is uncertain. Germline lookup yields CDR1 MDHEN and CDR2 SYDVKM. The CDR3 length is 15 residues. The ends were cut back, 6 bases at V and 8 bases at J, with 17 bases in the middle. CDR3 sequence (DNA): TGTGCCAGCAGCAACCCTACTCTGGTTGATTCACCCCTCCACTTT. Translating it yields CASSNPTLVDSPLHF.